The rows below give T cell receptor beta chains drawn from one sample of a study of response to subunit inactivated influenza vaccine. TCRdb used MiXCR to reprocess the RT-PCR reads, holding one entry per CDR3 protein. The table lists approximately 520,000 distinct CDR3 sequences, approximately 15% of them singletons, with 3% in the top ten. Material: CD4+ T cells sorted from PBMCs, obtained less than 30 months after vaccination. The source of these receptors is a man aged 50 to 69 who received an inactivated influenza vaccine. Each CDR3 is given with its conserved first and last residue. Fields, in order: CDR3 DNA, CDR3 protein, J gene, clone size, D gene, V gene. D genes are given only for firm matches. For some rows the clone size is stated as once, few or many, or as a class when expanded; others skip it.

TGTGCCAGCAGCCACGCGAGGGGCTTCAGCTCCTACAATGAGCAGTTCTTC	CASSHARGFSSYNEQFF	TRBJ2-1	-	-	TRBV11-2
TGTGCCAGCACCGGACGCGCCGTGAGTGGAACCGGGGAGCTGTTTTTT	CASTGRAVSGTGELFF	TRBJ2-2	-	-	TRBV28
TGCAGTGCTGTCGACGGGAAAGAGACCCAGTACTTC	CSAVDGKETQYF	TRBJ2-5	-	-	TRBV20-1
TGTGCCATCAGTGAGCTAGACGTGGCTGAAGCTTTCTTT	CAISELDVAEAFF	TRBJ1-1	few	-	TRBV10-3
TGCAGCGTTGAAGAGTTAGACAGGGACTCTGGGGCCAACGTCCTGACTTTC	CSVEELDRDSGANVLTF	TRBJ2-6	few	TRBD1	TRBV29-1
TGTGCCAGCAGCTCAGGGGCTTATGAGCAGTTCTTC	CASSSGAYEQFF	TRBJ2-1	many	-	TRBV9
TGCAGTGCTGGGGGACTAGCGGGGGACAATGAGCAGTTCTTC	CSAGGLAGDNEQFF	TRBJ2-1	-	TRBD2	TRBV20-1
TGTGCCAGCAGAACCCCAGGGACTGAGCAGTTCTTC	CASRTPGTEQFF	TRBJ2-1	-	-	TRBV3-1
TGTGCCAGCAGTGGAGAGGTGGATGGCTACACCTTC	CASSGEVDGYTF	TRBJ1-2	few	-	TRBV12-3/TRBV12-4
TGCAGTGCTAGACACCCGGGACGAGGGGGCACTGAAGCTTTCTTT	CSARHPGRGGTEAFF	TRBJ1-1	few	-	TRBV20-1
TGTGCCAGCAGCCCGCGGTTCGGGGGACAAGGAGCTTTCTTT	CASSPRFGGQGAFF	TRBJ1-1	many	-	TRBV3-1
TGTGCCATCGAGGGCTCTGGGGCCAACGTCCTGACTTTC	CAIEGSGANVLTF	TRBJ2-6	-	-	TRBV7-2
TGCAGTGCTAGCCCAGGGACTAGCGGGAGAGGGTTGTACGGTGAGCAGTTCTTC	CSASPGTSGRGLYGEQFF	TRBJ2-1	few	TRBD2	TRBV20-1
TGCAGTGCCGGACAGAGACGACAAGAGACCCAGTACTTC	CSAGQRRQETQYF	TRBJ2-5	-	-	TRBV20-1
TGTGCCAGCAGCCGATTAACAGGGAGCAGCAATCAGCCCCAGCATTTT	CASSRLTGSSNQPQHF	TRBJ1-5	-	-	TRBV12-3/TRBV12-4
TGTGCCAGCAGCTTGGAGCAGGGCTATAATTCACCCCTCCACTTT	CASSLEQGYNSPLHF	TRBJ1-6	-	-	TRBV5-6
TGTGCCAGCAGCTTAGCCGGGGGGTTAGATACGCAGTATTTT	CASSLAGGLDTQYF	TRBJ2-3	many	TRBD2	TRBV7-2
TGTGCCAGCAGGACCGGGACAGGAGATTCACCCCTCCACTTT	CASRTGTGDSPLHF	TRBJ1-6	-	TRBD1	TRBV12-3/TRBV12-4
TGTGCCAGCAGCAGGGCTCAAGAGAGCTCCTACGAGCAGTACTTC	CASSRAQESSYEQYF	TRBJ2-7	many	-	TRBV5-5
TGTGCCAGCAGCCCAGCCCCCTCCTACGAGCAGTACTTC	CASSPAPSYEQYF	TRBJ2-7	few	-	TRBV7-2
TGCAGTGCTAGAGAAACACTACCAATGGCCACTAATGAAAAACTGTTTTTT	CSARETLPMATNEKLFF	TRBJ1-4	-	-	TRBV20-1
TGTGCCAGCAGCTTATTTATGACTAGCGGGAGCCGGACCGGGGAGCTGTTTTTT	CASSLFMTSGSRTGELFF	TRBJ2-2	few	TRBD2	TRBV11-2
TGTGCCAGCAGCGCAATGGGGGCTTACGAGCAGTACTTC	CASSAMGAYEQYF	TRBJ2-7	-	-	TRBV4-2
TGCGCCAGCAGCCAGCCTCCGGGACAGTTAATCTACAATGAGCAGTTCTTC	CASSQPPGQLIYNEQFF	TRBJ2-1	-	TRBD1	TRBV5-1
TGTGCCAGCATCGACCGGGACAGTTCGTCATCCGAGCAGTACTTC	CASIDRDSSSSEQYF	TRBJ2-7	few	-	TRBV21-1
TGTGCCAGCCGCTTATCGGAGTTGGAGCTGTTTTTT	CASRLSELELFF	TRBJ2-2	few	-	TRBV28
TGCAGTGCTAGAATGGGGATCACAGATACGCAGTATTTT	CSARMGITDTQYF	TRBJ2-3	-	-	TRBV20-1
TGCAGTGCTAGAGTATTCGGACAGAACTCTGGGGCCAACGTCCTGACTTTC	CSARVFGQNSGANVLTF	TRBJ2-6	few	-	TRBV20-1
TGTGCCAGCAGGCTAAAGCCAAACACTGAAGCTTTCTTT	CASRLKPNTEAFF	TRBJ1-1	few	-	TRBV2